This T cell receptor (beta chain) was observed in a study of T cell responses to AZD1222 COVID-19 vaccine. Whole-study findings and limits: The study sampled repertoires only after the peak T cell response.

The CDR3 has 15 residues. The germline V gene has CDR1 MNHNS and CDR2 SASEGT. The V gene lost 3 bases and the J gene lost 1 base, with 9 bases spanning the gap. In the case of this clone: The antigen remains undetermined.

TCRdb's table, derived via immunoSEQ multiplex PCR, lists solely in-frame clones and lacks some. The data contain 150,000 to 200,000 clones, about 92% of them singletons. This chain uses TRBV6-1 with TRBJ2-2, with D tentatively TRBD1 or TRBD2 (6 bases each). The receptor's source is an adult who received the AZD1222 COVID-19 vaccine. This material consisted of peripheral blood, taken 28 days after the second AZD1222 dose. CDR3 nucleotides: TGTGCCAGCAGTGAGGGGGGACAGAACACCGGGGAGCTGTTTTTT. Translating gives CASSEGGQNTGELFF.